This T cell receptor (beta chain) comes out of a study of cytomegalovirus exposure and HLA in healthy donors. Concerning this clone: What it binds is not known.

Primers included in the PCR were 60 Vbeta and 13 Jbeta primers. Method: immunoSEQ multiplex PCR; TCRdb's copy keeps in-frame clones and lacks some. Among 100,000 to 120,000 clones listed, around 83% were seen once. Study results and caveats: Most TCR sequences were rare, but some public TCRs occurred in many donors. Reports indicated that the classifier achieved high specificity and sensitivity in diagnosing cytomegalovirus status. The listing of fewer than 200 TCR beta chains classed them as cytomegalovirus-associated. In vitro assays verified that a few CMV-associated chains recognized CMV antigens specifically.

CDR1 is MDHEN, CDR2 SYDVKM, per germline. The CDR3 has 14 residues. V was cut by 1 base and J by 0 bases, with 7 bases left in between. This chain uses TRBV28 with TRBJ2-7; possible D gene TRBD2, 5 bases. This TCR came from an older woman in good health and CMV-seropositive. Sequencing was carried out using PBMCs. DNA for the CDR3: TGTGCCAGCAGTTTATCGGGAAACTCCTACGAGCAGTACTTC. Protein sequence: CASSLSGNSYEQYF.